This T cell receptor beta chain comes out of a study of Ad26.COV2.S vaccination and SARS-CoV-2 variants (dated by TCRdb to the early 2020s). Context from the whole study: Sequencing of the TCRbeta repertoire served to evaluate the specificity and breadth of SARS-CoV-2-reactive T cell receptors following Ad26.COV2.S vaccination. The TCR-sequenced set comprised around 32 samples: some 19 Ad26.COV2.S vaccine recipients, 5 placebo recipients and 8 SARS-CoV-2 convalescent individuals. On the study overall, not on this receptor specifically: Comparable non-spike TCR breadth was observed between vaccine and placebo recipients, consistent with only spike being contained in the vaccine. It was noted by the authors that total T cell responses may have been underestimated by the TCR breadth and depth analyses. Spike-specific TCR breadth was higher in Ad26.COV2.S recipients than in placebo recipients (P = 0.0014). After vaccination, spike-specific CD8+ and CD4+ T cell responses were reported to show substantial breadth.

The time point label of this sample denotes: individuals recovered from natural SARS-CoV-2 infection. For this clone: Its antigen remains undetermined. No per-base quality is available; no much larger clone lies one base away.

The CDR3, from cysteine to phenylalanine, totals 14 residues. Only the CDR3 DNA is retained, 42 bases long and in frame from the first base. V drops 7 bases and J drops 2 bases, leaving 12 bases in between. Sequences SNHLY (CDR1) and FYNNEI (CDR2) are obtained from the germline V gene. TCRbeta CDR3 regions were sequenced with the immunoSEQ Assay. After extraction, genomic DNA underwent amplification by bias-controlled multiplex PCR, followed by high-throughput sequencing. Per the original workflow: To quantify the absolute abundance of every unique TCRbeta CDR3 region, sequences were collapsed and filtered. T cell fraction was estimated by normalization of TCRbeta template counts to usable DNA, with usable DNA being measured through amplification of reference genes present in all nucleated cells. Repertoire TCRs were annotated as SARS-CoV-2-specific by exact matching of V gene, CDR3 amino acid sequence and J gene to a known reactive TCR set. The reference SARS-CoV-2 TCR set was derived from MIRA and filtered for enrichment in COVID-19-positive ImmuneCODE repertoires, a step that removed public or cross-reactive TCRs. Using the MIRA antigens, annotated TCRs were further analysed by specific ORF or by position within an ORF. Depth was the summed frequency of annotated unique rearrangements, while breadth was defined as annotated unique rearrangements over total unique productive rearrangements. TCR breadth was compared between groups using two-sided Wilcoxon rank-sum tests. TCRdb retrieved this table from immuneACCESS and kept in-frame rearrangements only. Not all clones are present; in checked studies, unresolved V genes account for under half, and no reason is known for the remainder. The V and J calls and clone size come from that table; D and trimming were worked out from the DNA. This sample comprises around 370,000 clones, roughly nine tenths of them detected only once. Of the sample, 3% to 4% falls within the top ten clones.

This sequence originates from a human donor who had recovered from COVID-19. The rearranged segments are TRBV2 and TRBJ1-5; matching of 5 bases hints at TRBD1 as the D gene. This specimen was peripheral blood, taken after recovery from COVID-19. The sequence in DNA is TGTGCCAGCATTCCGGGACCTGGCAATCAGCCCCAGCATTTT. This is translated as CASIPGPGNQPQHF.